The rows below give T cell receptor beta chains drawn from one sample of a study of T cell responses to AZD1222 COVID-19 vaccine. The protocol was immunoSEQ multiplex PCR, while the TCRdb copy is restricted to in-frame clones and leaves out a portion. The data hold 200,000 to 250,000 clones, with less than 95% observed a single time. The sample here was peripheral blood, taken 28 days after the second dose of the MenACWY control vaccine. The source is an adult who received the MenACWY meningococcal vaccine as a control. CDR3s include the opening cysteine and the closing phenylalanine or tryptophan. D genes are given only for firm matches. Clone size, where shown, is once, few, many, or a class for clones that have expanded.

d_gene	j_gene	v_gene	abundance	CDR3aa	CDR3nt
TRBD1	TRBJ1-5	TRBV5-5	-	CASSFLQGNQPQHF	TGTGCCAGCAGTTTTTTACAGGGGAATCAGCCCCAGCATTTT
-	TRBJ1-4	TRBV29-1	-	CSAIGGATNEKLFF	TGCAGCGCAATTGGGGGGGCAACTAATGAAAAACTGTTTTTT
-	TRBJ2-7	TRBV5-1	-	CASSPEGSGAYEQYF	TGCGCCAGCAGCCCAGAAGGGTCGGGAGCCTACGAGCAGTACTTC
TRBD2	TRBJ2-1	TRBV29-1	-	CSVEGLAGALSSYNEQFF	TGCAGCGTTGAGGGACTAGCGGGAGCGCTGAGCTCCTACAATGAGCAGTTCTTC
-	TRBJ2-1	TRBV10-1	once	CASSDSRAFQDNEQFF	TGCGCCAGCAGTGATTCCCGGGCTTTCCAGGACAATGAGCAGTTCTTC
-	TRBJ2-1	TRBV7-9	-	CASSSRAGSYNEQFF	TGTGCCAGCAGCTCAAGGGCGGGTTCCTACAATGAGCAGTTCTTC
-	TRBJ1-5	TRBV5-3	-	CARSVDISNQPQHF	TGTGCCAGAAGCGTGGACATTTCCAATCAGCCCCAGCATTTT
-	TRBJ1-2	TRBV20-1	-	CSAHTSGGYTF	TGCAGTGCTCACACATCCGGTGGCTACACCTTC
-	TRBJ1-6	TRBV6-2/TRBV6-3	-	CASSWAYNSPLHF	TGTGCCAGCAGTTGGGCCTATAATTCACCCCTCCACTTT
TRBD1	TRBJ1-6	TRBV7-6	-	CASSLEKGARGPYNSPLHF	TGTGCCAGCAGCTTAGAAAAGGGGGCGCGGGGCCCTTATAATTCACCCCTCCACTTT
-	TRBJ2-7	TRBV10-1	-	CASEADEQYF	TGCGCCAGCGAAGCGGACGAGCAGTACTTC
-	TRBJ2-3	TRBV4-1	-	CASSQDSGGGGPDTQYF	TGCGCCAGCAGCCAAGATTCGGGGGGAGGGGGACCAGATACGCAGTATTTT
-	TRBJ2-7	TRBV2	-	CASRLLESGEQYF	TGTGCCAGCAGATTACTCGAAAGCGGCGAGCAGTACTTC
TRBD2	TRBJ2-3	TRBV19	-	CASSTTSGRKPDTQYF	TGTGCCAGTAGTACCACTAGCGGGAGGAAGCCAGATACGCAGTATTTT
-	TRBJ2-7	TRBV6-5	once	CASSSGLYEQYF	TGTGCCAGCAGTTCCGGGTTATACGAGCAGTACTTC
TRBD1	TRBJ2-3	TRBV7-6	-	CASSSRQGTFTDTQYF	TGTGCCAGCAGCTCGAGACAGGGTACCTTCACAGATACGCAGTATTTT
TRBD1	TRBJ1-5	TRBV6-5	-	CASSTGGNSNQPQHF	TGTGCCAGCAGTACAGGGGGGAATAGCAATCAGCCCCAGCATTTT
-	TRBJ1-5	TRBV28	-	CASSFSQGGNQPQHF	TGTGCCAGCAGTTTCTCGCAGGGCGGGAATCAGCCCCAGCATTTT
-	TRBJ2-3	TRBV18	-	CASSPLGRVRRDTQYF	TGTGCCAGCTCACCACTGGGTAGGGTTCGAAGGGATACGCAGTATTTT
TRBD2	TRBJ2-1	TRBV3-1/TRBV3-2	-	CASSPRAGVAGEQFF	TGTGCCAGCAGCCCCCGAGCGGGAGTGGCTGGTGAGCAGTTCTTC
-	TRBJ1-2	TRBV28	-	CASSLGGAGSGYGYTF	TGTGCCAGCAGTTTAGGGGGTGCGGGGAGTGGCTATGGCTACACCTTC
-	TRBJ1-1	TRBV6-5	-	CASSYSISNTEAFF	TGTGCCAGCAGTTACTCGATCAGCAACACTGAAGCTTTCTTT
TRBD2	TRBJ2-1	TRBV7-2	-	CASSLLVGLAGDYNEQFF	TGTGCCAGCAGCTTATTGGTAGGGCTAGCGGGAGATTACAATGAGCAGTTCTTC
-	TRBJ2-3	TRBV9	-	CASSVGLGKLDTQYF	TGTGCCAGCAGCGTAGGACTAGGGAAACTAGATACGCAGTATTTT